Detailed here is one TCR beta chain. This clone was recorded once. Its antigen has not been determined. No base quality information exists; no much larger clone differs at one position. The sample is drawn from a study of shared clonotypes between healthy human individuals (TCRdb year 2020). Broadly, across the study: The cohort comprised two women and three men aged 18 to 49 years. For each donor, CD4 naive and CD4 memory were each run on three plates, CD8 naive on two plates, and CD8 memory on one plate. To estimate repertoire size and how much clonotype sharing occurs between individuals, the study deeply sequenced the blood TCR repertoires of several healthy adults. To increase sequencing depth and limit assay-specific biases, TCR repertoire library preparation and sequencing were carried out by different laboratories using diverse techniques. Per donor, leukapheresis produced somewhere between about 0.9 and 9.5 billion PBMCs. Summary of the overall study and its limitations: Sharing across several donors was observed for approximately 4.6% of naive CD4, 3% to 3.5% of naive CD8, about 2.3% of memory CD4, and about 0.4% of memory CD8 clonotypes. Larger estimated clonotype richness was generally found for naive subsets than for memory subsets. The genetic and exposure-history diversity represented was limited by the small number of donors. Compared with non-shared clonotypes, the clonotypes found in all four sorted-subset donors had higher generation probabilities. Even with the large sequencing depth, rarefaction of the sorted-subset datasets indicated that sequencing was incomplete. Pairwise subsampling indicated that sequencing depth was expected to affect the degree of clonotype sharing among donors. Sampling was limited to blood, and TCR repertoires in tissue likely differ from TCR repertoires in blood.

CD8 naive samples consisted of CD45RO-negative cells that were positively selected for CCR7, yielding a CD45RA+CCR7+ population without TemRA cells. The donors were healthy, HIV-negative adults who had no recently reported acute infections or vaccinations. All donors were Caucasian adults living in Nashville, Tennessee, USA. After blood collection by leukapheresis, PBMCs were isolated using Ficoll-Histopaque density gradient centrifugation and then cryopreserved in the vapor phase of liquid nitrogen. Analytical flow cytometry was used to check the purity and quantity of each magnetically sorted T cell population. From each sorted fraction, genomic DNA was isolated and quantified by UV absorbance on a Nanodrop 2000c. Using the deep immunoSEQ assay, multiplex PCR amplified TCR CDR3 regions from genomic DNA. Genomic DNA extracted from each cell subset was distributed evenly over all wells of several immunoSEQ 96-well plates, and each plate served as one replicate. For sorted subsets, about 0.2 ug genomic DNA, equal to about 30,000 T cell genomes, was loaded into each replicate PCR. Purified libraries were measured with a Qubit 3.0 fluorometer, size-checked on a Bioanalyzer 2100, and measured again with the KAPA Library Quantification kit. A separate single-read 150-cycle Illumina NextSeq 550 flow cell was used to sequence each immunoSEQ 96-well plate. As for the original processing: Because only junctional sequences without quality scores were contained in the immunoSEQ output, filtering matching that applied to full-length reads could not be performed. To assign V/J genes and CDR3, sequences were annotated against IMGT germline references using PyIR, a Python wrapper for IgBLAST v1.9. Any read was removed if the V/J assignment was weak (E-value above 1e-6), the CDR3 was missing, or the read contained stop codons, out-of-frame junctions, or ambiguous translated residues. V3J clonotypes were defined as sequences sharing the same inferred V gene, J gene, and CDR3 amino acid sequence. Percentage overlap between repertoires was computed as shared unique clonotypes divided by the size of the smaller repertoire. Richness of each repertoire was evaluated using RTK rarefaction, the Chao1 estimator, and Recon v2.1 estimates of unobserved clonotypes. Generation probabilities for all TCRbeta clonotypes obtained by the gDNA method from a handful of donors were computed using OLGA. The immuneACCESS repertoire file appears here via TCRdb, limited to in-frame rearrangements. These files lack a portion of the clones; in checked studies, under half of the deficit traces to unresolved V genes, and the cause of the others is not known. V, J and clone size are those of that table, while D and trimming were read from the DNA. The table for this sample lists roughly 2.1 million clones; approximately 94% of them were counted only once. The ten largest account for 1.5% to 2% of the sample.

The sample consisted of naive CD8+ T cells from PBMCs. The cell subset or site label on this specimen signifies: CD45RA+CCR7+. The source of this sequence is a man aged 18-30 years in good health. Some clones in this sample may be carry-over from other donors' samples.

The CDR3 reads CASSPLEVTEAFF. In nucleotides, the sequence is TGTGCCAGCAGCCCACTTGAAGTCACTGAAGCTTTCTTT. Recombination connected TRBV7-2 to TRBJ1-1, with the D gene too uncertain to name. Looking up the germline V gene yields CDR1 SGHTA and CDR2 FQGNSA. CDR3 length: 13 amino acids, cysteine to phenylalanine. Just the 39-base CDR3 DNA is kept, in frame starting at base 1. V drops 5 bases and J drops 4 bases, leaving 11 bases in between.